Below are 7 T cell receptor beta chains sequenced from a single sample in a study of spatial heterogeneity in lung cancer. Study-wide results and limits: It was found that expanded intratumoral alpha and beta TCR counts tracked tumor mutation counts.

One entry per CDR3 protein, called by TCRdb with MiXCR from the 5' RACE reads. The sample has about 14,000 distinct CDR3 sequences; about 4.8% are singletons. Time point defined: sample taken at primary tumor resection. These receptors' targets are unknown. Sample: lung tumor tissue, taken at surgery. These receptor sequences come from a female donor with early-stage non-small cell lung cancer.

Ten or more counts support this clonotype. Because this beta chain is a stray read in a library intended to capture alpha chains, its abundance should not be given much weight. The chain carries TRBV11-2 and TRBJ1-4; unclear D gene. Trimming left V 8 bases short and J 5 bases short, with 6 bases between. Germline V gene data show CDR1 as SGHAT and CDR2 as FQNNGV. The CDR3 totals 11 residues. DNA for the CDR3: TGTGCCAGCGGAGTCAATGAAAAACTGTTTTTT. This gives the protein CASGVNEKLFF.

This clonotype was found many times. A library prepared for alpha chains yielded this beta chain as an off-target read; its size is of little meaning. The chain couples TRBV10-1 to TRBJ2-4, with TRBD1 identical over 7 bases. Per the germline V gene, CDR1 is WNHNN and CDR2 is SYGVQD (reference sequence). The CDR3 loop spans 18 amino acids. J lost 4 bases, V lost 4 bases, and 16 bases had no gene match. In DNA form, the CDR3 reads TGCGCCAGCAGTGGGGTAAAGAAAACGGGACAGCCGAAAAACATTCAGTACTTC. Translation: CASSGVKKTGQPKNIQYF.

This clonotype has at least ten counts. The library was designed around alpha chains, so this beta chain is a stray read whose abundance carries little weight. The rearrangement uses TRBV7-2 and TRBJ2-1, with D perhaps given as TRBD1 or TRBD2 (5 bases each). The V end lost 0 bases, the J end lost 6 bases, and 12 bases lay between the germline ends. Looked up from germline, CDR1 is SGHTA and CDR2 is FQGNSA. This CDR3 region has 15 residues. CDR3 DNA sequence: TGTGCCAGCAGCTTAGCGGGGACGACCCTCAATGAGCAGTTCTTC. The encoded protein is CASSLAGTTLNEQFF.

This clonotype was counted many times. The library was prepared for alpha chains; this beta chain is a stray read, so its frequency means little. The chain carries TRBV12-3 or TRBV12-4 and TRBJ1-2, with D perhaps matching TRBD1 (6 bases). Between the trimmed V and J ends, which lost 5 bases and 4 bases, there was a span of 14 bases. This CDR3 has 14 residues. CDR3 sequence reads: CASSPRDNPYGYTF. The DNA of the CDR3 is TGTGCCAGCAGTCCGAGGGACAATCCCTATGGCTACACCTTC.

The table lists this clonotype with many counts. This beta chain came through as a stray read in a library set up for alpha chains, and its size says little. J is TRBJ1-5 and V is TRBV20-1; possibly TRBD1 for D (5 bases). The V gene's germline CDR1 is DFQATT and CDR2 SNEGSKA (reference sequence). Trimming pared 3 bases from V and 3 bases from J, leaving 33 bases between. This CDR3 has 21 amino acids. In DNA, the CDR3 is TGCAGTGCTAGTGCCCCGGGAAGGGGACCGGGGTTCTTCGCCCTCAATCAGCCCCAGCATTTT. This gives the protein CSASAPGRGPGFFALNQPQHF.

This clonotype was seen at least ten times. This beta chain represents an off-target read in a library built for alpha chains; its size is of limited meaning. V and J are TRBV14 and TRBJ1-2; a possible D gene is TRBD1 (6 bases). Trimming took off 1 base at V and 4 bases at J, with 13 bases between the two ends. The CDR3 covers 15 residues. Germline V lookup: CDR1 SGHDN, CDR2 FVKESK. As DNA, the CDR3 is TGTGCCAGCAGCCAAGCTTCAGGGGAGGCCTATGGCTACACCTTC. Protein sequence: CASSQASGEAYGYTF. Complete variable domain (other parts from reference TRBV14 and TRBJ1-2): EAGVTQFPSHSVIEKGQTVTLRCDPISGHDNLYWYRRVMGKEIKFLLHFVKESKQDESGMPNNRFLAERTGGTYSTLKVQPAELEDSGVYFCASSQASGEAYGYTFGSGTRLTVV.

This clonotype is medium-sized (0.01 to 0.1%) within its sample. This beta chain slipped into a library made for alpha chains as a stray read, so its size is not meaningful. The chain combines TRBV19 with TRBJ1-1; D gene uncertain. CDR3 length: 14 residues. V lost 3 bases to trimming and J lost 5 bases, with 13 bases between them. The germline CDR1 and CDR2 sequences are LNHDA and SQIVND (reference sequence). The CDR3 coding sequence is TGTGCCAGTAGTATCCCGGGCTGGCGGACTGAAGCTTTCTTT. It specifies CASSIPGWRTEAFF.